The 20 T cell receptor beta chains below were found in one sample sequenced in a study of OX40 agonist ivuxolimab in advanced cancers. Generated by immunoSEQ multiplex PCR, the TCRdb table keeps only in-frame clones and is missing some. Counted here are roughly 73,000 clones, approximately 84% occurring once; the ten biggest clones make up less than 2.5%. The sequencing used CD4+ or CD8+ T cells sorted from blood, collected in a trial of the OX40 agonist ivuxolimab. Receptors were obtained from an adult with an advanced solid tumor such as melanoma, head and neck, liver or kidney cancer.

This chain links TRBV7-3 with TRBJ1-1, with unresolved D. Germline CDR1 SGHTA, CDR2 FQGTGA. The CDR3 runs to 13 residues. V shed 3 bases and J shed 1 base, with 6 bases lying between them. CDR3 sequence (DNA): TGTGCCAGCAGCTTCAAGGAGAACACTGAAGCTTTCTTT. It yields the protein CASSFKENTEAFF.

This chain joins TRBV5-1 and TRBJ2-7; D tentatively fits TRBD1 or TRBD2 (5 bases each). V was cut by 4 bases and J by 0 bases, with 17 bases left in between. Germline V gene sequence: CDR1 SGHRS, CDR2 YFSETQ. The CDR3 is 16 amino acids. DNA of the CDR3: TGCGCCAGCAGCCCCCTGGGACGGAAAAGCTCCTACGAGCAGTACTTC. Its protein is CASSPLGRKSSYEQYF.

V and J are TRBV5-5 and TRBJ2-7; 8 bases align to TRBD2. V was pared by 0 bases and J by 5 bases, with 7 bases of the junction left unmatched. The germline V gene encodes CDR1 SGHKS and CDR2 YYEKEE (reference sequence). The CDR3 runs to 15 residues. For the CDR3, the DNA is TGTGCCAGCAGCTTGGTAGCGGGACCGGTCAACGAGCAGTACTTC. This encodes CASSLVAGPVNEQYF.

The rearrangement joins TRBV5-4 to TRBJ2-7, with D unresolved. V gave up 5 bases and J gave up 0 bases, with 12 bases separating them. The CDR3 consists of 14 residues. The germline V gene has CDR1 SGHNT and CDR2 YYREEE (reference sequence). As DNA, the CDR3 is TGTGCCAGCAGACCGCAGGTGAGCTCCTACGAGCAGTACTTC. It yields the protein CASRPQVSSYEQYF. Using reference TRBV5-4 and TRBJ2-7 for the parts outside the CDR3, the full variable domain is ETGVTQSPTHLIKTRGQQVTLRCSSQSGHNTVSWYQQALGQGPQFIFQYYREEENGRGNFPPRFSGLQFPNYSSELNVNALELDDSALYLCASRPQVSSYEQYFGPGTRLTVT.

This clone came up a few times. The chain carries TRBV5-1 and TRBJ1-2, with TRBD1 matching 9 bases. Losses at the gene ends were 4 bases for V and 8 bases for J; bases not matched to a gene: 6. Germline CDR1 SGHRS, CDR2 YFSETQ. The CDR3 is made up of 13 amino acids. The CDR3 bases are TGCGCCAGCAGCGTCCGGGACAGGGACGGCTACACCTTC. It yields the protein CASSVRDRDGYTF.

This chain joins TRBV6-6 and TRBJ2-2, with D tentatively TRBD2 (6 bases). This CDR3 has 14 amino acids. V lost 5 bases to trimming and J lost 4 bases, with 11 bases between them. CDR1 and CDR2 from the germline V gene are MNHNY and SVGAGI (reference sequence). The CDR3, as DNA: TGTGCCAGCAGTAGCCGAGCGGGCACCGGGGAGCTGTTTTTT. This codes for CASSSRAGTGELFF.

The V and J genes are TRBV19 and TRBJ2-3; 9 bases align to TRBD1. The CDR3 runs to 14 residues. Germline CDR1 reads LNHDA; CDR2 reads SQIVND (reference sequence). Trimming at V came to 5 bases and at J to 4 bases, leaving 4 bases not matched to a gene. CDR3 sequence (DNA): TGTGCCAGTAGTGCAGGACAGGGGCCAGATACGCAGTATTTT. Its protein product is CASSAGQGPDTQYF.

The chain joins TRBV28 to TRBJ1-2; TRBD1 agrees at 7 bases. This CDR3 is built from 15 residues. Trimming took 5 bases from V and 2 from J; bases not matched to a gene: 8. Germline V CDR1 and CDR2: MDHEN, SYDVKM. The CDR3 DNA reads TGTGCCAGCAGTCCGGCACCGGGACAGAACTATGGCTACACCTTC. Translating gives CASSPAPGQNYGYTF.

The rearrangement joins TRBV5-4 to TRBJ2-2, with D possibly called TRBD1 or TRBD2 (5 bases each). CDR1 and CDR2 (germline): SGHNT, YYREEE (reference sequence). This CDR3 is 16 amino acids long. The V end lost 2 bases, the J end lost 0 bases, and 11 bases lay between the germline ends. CDR3 protein: CASSFTGTTNTGELFF. CDR3 nucleotides: TGTGCCAGCAGCTTTACCGGGACCACGAACACCGGGGAGCTGTTTTTT.

The chain links TRBV5-1 to TRBJ1-4, with 7 bases fitting TRBD1. Germline V gives CDR1 SGHRS, CDR2 YFSETQ. Unmatched junction bases numbered 7, after V lost 0 bases and J lost 8 bases. There are 15 residues in the CDR3. CDR3 sequence: CASSLGTGRSEKLFF. The CDR3 DNA follows: TGCGCCAGCAGCTTGGGGACAGGCCGGAGCGAAAAACTGTTTTTT.

This rearrangement joins TRBV6-6 to TRBJ2-5, with D maybe TRBD1 (6 bases). CDR1 is MNHNY, CDR2 SVGAGI, per germline (reference sequence). This CDR3 is built from 14 residues. Trimming removed 4 bases from V and 4 bases from J, with 13 bases in between. In DNA form, the CDR3 reads TGTGCCAGCAGTTTCAACAAACAGGGAGAGACCCAGTACTTC. This encodes CASSFNKQGETQYF.

The chain has TRBV7-9 and TRBJ2-2; D uncertain. Between the trimmed V and J ends, which lost 5 bases and 6 bases, there was a span of 10 bases. Per germline, CDR1 SEHNR and CDR2 FQNEAQ (reference sequence). The CDR3 spans 13 residues. CDR3 in DNA: TGTGCCAGCAGCCCGGCCACAGCCGGGGAGCTGTTTTTT. It specifies CASSPATAGELFF.

The J gene is TRBJ1-6, the V gene TRBV28; D uncertain. V was shortened by 7 bases and J by 8 bases, with 9 bases between the two germline ends. The V gene's germline CDR1 is MDHEN and CDR2 SYDVKM. The CDR3 consists of 12 residues. CDR3 sequence reads: CASKAGDSPLHF. Here the CDR3 DNA reads TGTGCCAGCAAGGCCGGGGATTCACCCCTCCACTTT.

The chain is built from TRBV7-8 and TRBJ2-7, with 9 bases identical to TRBD2. J was trimmed by 4 bases and V by 2 bases; bases with no gene match: 6. The CDR3 length is 15 residues. Germline V gene data show CDR1 as SGHVS and CDR2 as FQNEAQ. The CDR3 bases are TGTGCCAGCAGCTTACGGCGGGAGGGCTCGTACGAGCAGTACTTC. The encoded protein is CASSLRREGSYEQYF.

This chain joins TRBV7-9 and TRBJ1-2; perhaps TRBD1 as D (5 bases). V lost 5 bases to trimming and J lost 4 bases, with 11 bases between them. This CDR3 comprises 13 residues. Germline values: CDR1 SEHNR, CDR2 FQNEAQ (reference sequence). The CDR3 sequence: CASSPTGVYGYTF. In DNA form, the CDR3 reads TGTGCCAGCAGCCCCACGGGGGTCTATGGCTACACCTTC.

The chain employs TRBV6-1 and TRBJ2-7, with D maybe TRBD2 (7 bases). The CDR3 loop spans 15 amino acids. Looked up from germline, CDR1 is MNHNS and CDR2 is SASEGT. V lost 6 bases to trimming and J lost 3 bases, with 18 bases between them. The CDR3 DNA is TGTGCCAGCAGGGGAGGGGTGATACAGGGCTACGAGCAGTACTTC. Protein sequence: CASRGGVIQGYEQYF.

This chain uses TRBV18 with TRBJ2-2, with D perhaps assigned TRBD1 or TRBD2 (5 bases each). V gave up 4 bases and J gave up 5 bases, with 11 bases separating them. This CDR3 is 14 amino acids long. The germline V gene has CDR1 KGHSH and CDR2 LQKENI. CDR3 sequence: CASSQTRGTGELFF. The DNA of the CDR3 is TGTGCCAGCTCACAAACGAGGGGAACCGGGGAGCTGTTTTTT.

The CDR3 nucleotides read TGCGCCAGCACTACCCGGGGCTCCCCGACCCACGAGCAGTACTTC. It specifies CASTTRGSPTHEQYF. V and J are TRBV10-1 and TRBJ2-7, with D possibly called TRBD1 or TRBD2 (5 bases each). The germline CDR1 and CDR2 sequences are WNHNN and SYGVQD (reference sequence). The CDR3 consists of 15 residues. Trimming cost V 7 bases and J 5 bases, with 21 bases left between them.

This chain joins TRBV11-3 and TRBJ2-3; 10 positions match TRBD1. With V trimmed by 5 bases and J by 3 bases, 5 bases remained unmatched. Germline V gene lookup returns CDR1 SGHNT and CDR2 YENEEA. The CDR3 has 15 amino acids. The CDR3 nucleotides are TGTGCCAGCAGCCCTCGACAGGGGGCAACAGATACGCAGTATTTT. It is translated as CASSPRQGATDTQYF.

The chain combines TRBV6-5 with TRBJ2-7; a weak D match, TRBD2 (6 bases). CDR1 is MNHEY, CDR2 SVGAGI, per germline. V was cut by 8 bases and J by 3 bases, with 14 bases left in between. The CDR3 spans 13 residues. The CDR3 reads CASSATEGYEQYF. DNA of the CDR3: TGTGCCAGCTCCGCCACGGAGGGCTACGAGCAGTACTTC.